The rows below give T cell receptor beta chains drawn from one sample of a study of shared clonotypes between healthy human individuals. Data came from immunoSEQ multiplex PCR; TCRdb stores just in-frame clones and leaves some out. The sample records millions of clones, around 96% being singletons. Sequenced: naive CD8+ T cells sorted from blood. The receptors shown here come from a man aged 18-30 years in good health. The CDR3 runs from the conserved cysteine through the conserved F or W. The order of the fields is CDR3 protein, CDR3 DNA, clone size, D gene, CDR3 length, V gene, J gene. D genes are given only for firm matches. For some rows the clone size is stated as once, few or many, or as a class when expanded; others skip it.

CASSPSALSGRSEQYF	TGCGCCAGCAGCCCAAGCGCGTTGAGCGGGAGAAGCGAGCAGTACTTC	few	TRBD2	16	TRBV4-3	TRBJ2-7
CASSLIPGGSYNEQFF	TGTGCCAGCAGTTTAATTCCCGGGGGATCCTACAATGAGCAGTTCTTC	-	-	16	TRBV27	TRBJ2-1
CASSYGGGAGDTQYF	TGTGCCAGCAGTTACGGCGGGGGGGCCGGAGATACGCAGTATTTT	-	TRBD2	15	TRBV6-5	TRBJ2-3
CASSQDRIQVLYGYTF	TGCGCCAGCAGCCAAGATAGGATCCAGGTCCTCTATGGCTACACCTTC	-	-	16	TRBV4-1	TRBJ1-2
CAWSSPRDEQYF	TGTGCCTGGAGTTCCCCACGAGACGAGCAGTACTTC	-	-	12	TRBV30	TRBJ2-7
CASSPGTEGKNNEQFF	TGTGCCAGTAGTCCGGGGACGGAAGGAAAAAACAATGAGCAGTTCTTC	once	-	16	TRBV19	TRBJ2-1
CASSLGTGGWEQYF	TGTGCCAGCAGCTTGGGGACAGGGGGCTGGGAGCAGTACTTC	-	TRBD1	14	TRBV11-2	TRBJ2-7
CASSAGLAASYEQYF	TGTGCCAGCAGCGCGGGACTAGCGGCCTCCTACGAGCAGTACTTC	-	TRBD2	15	TRBV9	TRBJ2-7
CASSSGTAATDTQYF	TGTGCCAGCAGCTCAGGGACAGCGGCTACAGATACGCAGTATTTT	-	TRBD1	15	TRBV7-3	TRBJ2-3
CASTLTGGSDTQYF	TGTGCCAGCACCCTTACAGGGGGGTCAGATACGCAGTATTTT	-	TRBD1	14	TRBV28	TRBJ2-3
CASSERGEPMNTEAFF	TGTGCCAGCAGTGAAAGGGGGGAGCCCATGAACACTGAAGCTTTCTTT	-	-	16	TRBV6-1	TRBJ1-1
CASSLGTGTGNEQFF	TGTGCCAGCTCACTAGGAACAGGTACTGGGAATGAGCAGTTCTTC	-	-	15	TRBV18	TRBJ2-1
CASSSVGARLGETQYF	TGTGCCAGCAGCTCGGTCGGGGCGAGGTTGGGAGAGACCCAGTACTTC	-	-	16	TRBV13	TRBJ2-5
CATRRAEAPLHF	TGTGCCACCAGAAGGGCCGAGGCACCCCTCCACTTT	-	-	12	TRBV15	TRBJ1-6
CASSLAQISYEQYF	TGTGCCAGCAGCTTAGCGCAGATCTCCTACGAGCAGTACTTC	-	-	14	TRBV7-9	TRBJ2-7
CAWGTTSYEQYF	TGTGCCTGGGGGACTACATCCTACGAGCAGTACTTC	-	TRBD2	12	TRBV30	TRBJ2-7
CASGFRVSYEQYF	TGTGCCAGCGGTTTCAGGGTTTCCTACGAGCAGTACTTC	-	-	13	TRBV13	TRBJ2-7
CASSSDGSPLHF	TGTGCCAGCAGCTCGGATGGTTCGCCCCTCCACTTT	-	-	12	TRBV5-4	TRBJ1-6
CASSRTGPYEQYF	TGCGCCAGCAGCCGGACAGGACCCTACGAGCAGTACTTC	-	TRBD1	13	TRBV5-1	TRBJ2-7
CASSDHSLRQNTGELFF	TGTGCCAGCAGTGACCACTCTTTGAGACAGAACACCGGGGAGCTGTTTTTT	-	-	17	TRBV6-1	TRBJ2-2
CASSREGPGTDTQYF	TGTGCCAGCAGCCGGGAGGGACCGGGCACAGATACGCAGTATTTT	-	TRBD2	15	TRBV5-4	TRBJ2-3
CASSPGQGGHTIYF	TGTGCCAGCAGCCCGGGACAGGGAGGACACACCATATATTTT	-	TRBD1	14	TRBV9	TRBJ1-3
CASSIERFYEQYF	TGTGCCAGTAGTATAGAGAGATTTTACGAGCAGTACTTC	-	-	13	TRBV19	TRBJ2-7
CASSYGQGANYEQYF	TGTGCCAGCAGTTACGGCCAGGGGGCGAACTACGAGCAGTACTTC	-	TRBD1	15	TRBV6-5	TRBJ2-7
CASSQGRTGSFYEQYF	TGCGCCAGCAGCCAAGGAAGGACAGGGTCATTCTACGAGCAGTACTTC	-	TRBD1	16	TRBV4-3	TRBJ2-7
CASSNSGLSGDTQYF	TGCGCCAGCAGCAACTCGGGACTCTCGGGCGATACGCAGTATTTT	-	-	15	TRBV5-1	TRBJ2-3
CASSGTGSGSPLHF	TGTGCCAGCAGTGGGACAGGGTCTGGTTCACCCCTCCACTTT	-	TRBD1	14	TRBV6-1	TRBJ1-6
CATLGTSSYEQYF	TGTGCCACCCTCGGGACTTCCTCCTACGAGCAGTACTTC	-	-	13	TRBV6-1	TRBJ2-7
CASSQADLAEDNEQFF	TGCGCCAGCAGCCAAGCCGACCTAGCGGAAGACAATGAGCAGTTCTTC	-	TRBD2	16	TRBV4-3	TRBJ2-1
CASSTRLAGEISYEQYF	TGTGCCAGCAGCACCCGACTAGCGGGGGAGATTTCCTACGAGCAGTACTTC	-	TRBD2	17	TRBV13	TRBJ2-7
CASSPSDREDYGYTF	TGTGCCAGCAGCCCCAGTGACAGGGAGGACTATGGCTACACCTTC	once	TRBD1	15	TRBV9	TRBJ1-2
CASSLRVSPLHF	TGTGCCAGCAGTTTAAGGGTCTCACCCCTCCACTTT	-	-	12	TRBV28	TRBJ1-6
CASSFGQAINEAFF	TGTGCCAGCAGCTTTGGACAGGCTATAAATGAAGCTTTCTTT	-	TRBD1	14	TRBV7-9	TRBJ1-1
CASSAGPTISSTDTQYF	TGTGCCAGCAGTGCCGGGCCTACAATATCTAGCACAGATACGCAGTATTTT	once	-	17	TRBV2	TRBJ2-3
CASSLTSGGWYNEQFF	TGTGCCAGCAGTTTGACTAGCGGGGGGTGGTACAATGAGCAGTTCTTC	-	TRBD2	16	TRBV6-5	TRBJ2-1
CAWSGAAEQYF	TGTGCCTGGAGTGGTGCGGCCGAGCAGTACTTC	-	-	11	TRBV30	TRBJ2-7
CASTPSGTFSTYEQYF	TGTGCCAGTACCCCCTCGGGGACTTTTTCTACCTACGAGCAGTACTTC	-	-	16	TRBV19	TRBJ2-7
CASSLGVALVTLEVYNEQFF	TGTGCCAGCAGCTTAGGAGTAGCGCTAGTTACCTTAGAAGTATACAATGAGCAGTTCTTC	-	-	20	TRBV7-6	TRBJ2-1
CASSQETGLVTGELFF	TGCGCCAGCAGCCAAGAGACGGGACTGGTCACCGGGGAGCTGTTTTTT	-	-	16	TRBV4-1	TRBJ2-2
CASSLVGTGENEQYF	TGTGCCAGCAGCTTAGTTGGGACAGGGGAAAACGAGCAGTACTTC	-	TRBD1	15	TRBV13	TRBJ2-7
CASSLQGSDTQYF	TGTGCCAGCAGCTTACAGGGATCAGATACGCAGTATTTT	-	-	13	TRBV7-3	TRBJ2-3
CASKWGEAQETQYF	TGCGCCAGCAAATGGGGGGAGGCTCAAGAGACCCAGTACTTC	-	-	14	TRBV5-1	TRBJ2-5
CASSQKGAGAYNEQFF	TGCGCCAGCAGCCAAAAGGGAGCGGGAGCCTACAATGAGCAGTTCTTC	-	TRBD2	16	TRBV4-3	TRBJ2-1
CASSLGEGENTEAFF	TGTGCCAGCAGCTTGGGGGAAGGTGAGAACACTGAAGCTTTCTTT	-	-	15	TRBV5-4	TRBJ1-1
CASSDGDTEAFF	TGCGCCAGCAGTGACGGGGACACTGAAGCTTTCTTT	-	-	12	TRBV10-2	TRBJ1-1
CASSLDSGRAYEQYF	TGTGCCAGCAGCTTGGATTCGGGCAGGGCTTACGAGCAGTACTTC	-	-	15	TRBV5-4	TRBJ2-7
CASSPDRDQETQYF	TGCGCCAGCAGCCCAGACAGGGATCAAGAGACCCAGTACTTC	-	TRBD1	14	TRBV4-3	TRBJ2-5
CASSATGFGQPQHF	TGTGCCAGCAGTGCTACAGGGTTCGGTCAGCCCCAGCATTTT	once	-	14	TRBV6-1	TRBJ1-5
CASSLAGGPQHF	TGTGCCAGCAGCTTGGCGGGGGGGCCCCAGCATTTT	-	-	12	TRBV7-9	TRBJ1-5
CASSAGDSGANVLTF	TGTGCCAGCAGCGCAGGGGACTCTGGGGCCAACGTCCTGACTTTC	-	-	15	TRBV9	TRBJ2-6
CASSLVQGITNEQFF	TGTGCCAGCAGCTTAGTTCAGGGGATTACGAATGAGCAGTTCTTC	-	-	15	TRBV7-9	TRBJ2-1
CAGSRGTQYF	TGTGCCGGATCACGGGGGACCCAGTACTTC	-	-	10	TRBV2	TRBJ2-5
CASRKDRAIGELFF	TGTGCCAGCAGGAAGGACAGGGCCATCGGGGAGCTGTTTTTT	-	TRBD1	14	TRBV6-1	TRBJ2-2
CASSPGTGVNSPLHF	TGTGCCAGCAGTCCAGGGACAGGGGTGAATTCACCCCTCCACTTT	once	TRBD1	15	TRBV6-5	TRBJ1-6
CASSQGRGSNQPQHF	TGTGCCAGCAGCCAGGGAAGAGGGAGCAATCAGCCCCAGCATTTT	-	-	15	TRBV6-5	TRBJ1-5